This T cell receptor beta chain was identified during a study of T cell repertoires and leukemia-associated antigens. The V gene lost 5 bases and the J gene lost 6 bases, with 20 bases spanning the gap. The CDR3 loop spans 14 amino acids. The germline V gene encodes CDR1 DFQATT and CDR2 SNEGSKA (reference sequence). This clonotype came up many times. No antigen is known for it. Each CDR3 protein is one row after TCRdb ran MiXCR on the 5' RACE reads. This table holds 12,000 to 15,000 distinct CDR3 sequences, 30% to 45% found once. The material sequenced was CD3+ T cells sorted from blood and cultured. This receptor was identified in a female donor in good health. This chain connects TRBV20-1 to TRBJ2-7; either TRBD1 or TRBD2 may fit D (6 bases each). The CDR3 protein is CSAHLPGALGEQYF. The CDR3 bases are TGCAGTGCTCATCTCCCGGGGGCGTTAGGCGAGCAGTACTTC.